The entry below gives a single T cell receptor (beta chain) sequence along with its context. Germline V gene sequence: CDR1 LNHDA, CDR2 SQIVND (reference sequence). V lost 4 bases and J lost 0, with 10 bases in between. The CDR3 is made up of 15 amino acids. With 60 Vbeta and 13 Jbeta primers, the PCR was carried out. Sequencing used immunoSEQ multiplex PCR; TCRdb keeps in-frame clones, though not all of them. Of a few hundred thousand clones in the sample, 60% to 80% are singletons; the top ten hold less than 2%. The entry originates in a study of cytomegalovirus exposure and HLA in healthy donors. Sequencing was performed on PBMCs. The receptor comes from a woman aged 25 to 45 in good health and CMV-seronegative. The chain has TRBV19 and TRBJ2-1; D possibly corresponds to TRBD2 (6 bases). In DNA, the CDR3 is TGTGCCAGTAGTACGGGACTGAGCTCCTACAATGAGCAGTTCTTC. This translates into CASSTGLSSYNEQFF.